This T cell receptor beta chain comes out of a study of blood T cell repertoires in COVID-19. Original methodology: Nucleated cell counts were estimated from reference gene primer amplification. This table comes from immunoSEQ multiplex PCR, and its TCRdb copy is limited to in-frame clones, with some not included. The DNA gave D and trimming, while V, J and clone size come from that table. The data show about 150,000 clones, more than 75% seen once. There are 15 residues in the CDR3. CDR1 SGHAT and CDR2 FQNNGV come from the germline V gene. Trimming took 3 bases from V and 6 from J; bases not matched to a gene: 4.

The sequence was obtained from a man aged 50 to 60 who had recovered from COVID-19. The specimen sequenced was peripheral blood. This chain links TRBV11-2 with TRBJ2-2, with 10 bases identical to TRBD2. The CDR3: CASSFLGLAAGELFF. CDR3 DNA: TGTGCCAGCAGCTTCCTCGGACTAGCGGCCGGGGAGCTGTTTTTT.